The 14 T cell receptor beta chains in this list originate from one sample, sequenced in a study of T cell responses to AZD1222 COVID-19 vaccine. Method: immunoSEQ multiplex PCR; TCRdb's copy keeps in-frame clones and lacks some. This sample has around 100,000 clones, with about 87% found just once. The source material was peripheral blood, sampled on day 0 of MenACWY control vaccination. All receptors come from an adult in good health.

The gene calls are TRBV5-1 and TRBJ2-3, with no clear D. This CDR3 is built from 11 residues. CDR1 and CDR2 (germline): SGHRS, YFSETQ. The V end lost 4 bases, the J end lost 6 bases, and 6 bases lay between the germline ends. CDR3 region: CASSVGDTQYF. CDR3 in DNA: TGCGCCAGCAGCGTCGGTGATACGCAGTATTTT.

This clone was observed a single time. The J gene is TRBJ1-6, the V gene TRBV7-2; D ambiguous. The CDR3 consists of 15 residues. Deletions cut 0 bases from V and 7 bases from J, with 10 bases between. Germline V gives CDR1 SGHTA, CDR2 FQGNSA. The CDR3 region is CASSLAAGTNSPLHF. Here the CDR3 DNA reads TGTGCCAGCAGCTTAGCGGCAGGCACCAATTCACCCCTCCACTTT.

CDR3 in amino acids: CASSFGQGSVAEAFF. The CDR3 coding sequence is TGTGCCAGTAGTTTTGGACAGGGAAGTGTCGCTGAAGCTTTCTTT. The chain has TRBV19 and TRBJ1-1; 8 positions agree with TRBD1. Germline-derived CDR1 and CDR2 are LNHDA and SQIVND (reference sequence). The CDR3 length is 15 residues. The V and J ends lost 5 bases and 6 bases, in that order; junction bases with no gene match: 11.

The CDR3, as DNA: TGCAGCGTTGCCGCTACTGAGTTGGAGACCCAGTACTTC. It encodes CSVAATELETQYF. This chain uses TRBV29-1 with TRBJ2-5; D gene unclear. The CDR3 runs to 13 residues. Germline V gene sequence: CDR1 SQVTM, CDR2 ANQGSEA. V gave up 4 bases and J gave up 5 bases, with 14 bases separating them. Using reference TRBV29-1 and TRBJ2-5 for the parts outside the CDR3, the full variable domain is SAVISQKPSRDICQRGTSLTIQCQVDSQVTMMFWYRQQPGQSLTLIATANQGSEATYESGFVIDKFPISRPNLTFSTLTVSNMSPEDSSIYLCSVAATELETQYFGPGTRLLVL.

V is TRBV29-1 and J is TRBJ1-1, with 7 bases lining up with TRBD1. With V trimmed by 0 bases and J by 2 bases, 3 bases remained unmatched. CDR1 and CDR2 (germline): SQVTM, ANQGSEA. CDR3 length: 14 residues. CDR3: CSVEELGGNTEAFF. The CDR3, as DNA: TGCAGCGTTGAAGAACTAGGGGGCAACACTGAAGCTTTCTTT. The variable domain in full, completed from reference TRBV29-1 and TRBJ1-1, reads SAVISQKPSRDICQRGTSLTIQCQVDSQVTMMFWYRQQPGQSLTLIATANQGSEATYESGFVIDKFPISRPNLTFSTLTVSNMSPEDSSIYLCSVEELGGNTEAFFGQGTRLTVV.

The CDR3 DNA follows: TGTGCCAGCAGCTTCAGGACTGGGTACAATGAGCAGTTCTTC. It encodes CASSFRTGYNEQFF. The chain joins TRBV5-5 to TRBJ2-1; TRBD2 is a possible D gene (5 bases). Germline V lookup: CDR1 SGHKS, CDR2 YYEKEE (reference sequence). V lost 2 bases and J lost 4, with 10 bases in between. This CDR3 has 14 residues.

This clone was seen just once. The chain joins TRBV7-2 to TRBJ1-2; D uncertain. The germline V gene has CDR1 SGHTA and CDR2 FQGNSA. V lost 1 base and J 4 bases, leaving 10 bases between the germline ends. This CDR3 contains 14 residues. The CDR3 spells CASSLDRATYGYTF. The CDR3 DNA reads as TGTGCCAGCAGCTTAGATAGGGCAACCTATGGCTACACCTTC.

The CDR3 loop reads CASIWPPGSWDTQYF. CDR3 nucleotides: TGTGCCAGCATCTGGCCCCCAGGTAGTTGGGATACGCAGTATTTT. The chain is built from TRBV7-3 and TRBJ2-3, with D uncertain. Trimming removed 7 bases at V and 6 bases at J, with 20 bases between. The CDR3 has 15 residues. The V gene's germline CDR1 is SGHTA and CDR2 FQGTGA.

The rearrangement uses TRBV18 and TRBJ2-2; D perhaps matches TRBD2 (6 bases). In germline, CDR1 is KGHSH, CDR2 LQKENI. V gave up 2 bases and J gave up 6 bases, with 7 bases separating them. CDR3 length equals 13 residues. The CDR3 is CASSPWGAGELFF. CDR3 in DNA: TGTGCCAGCTCACCATGGGGGGCCGGGGAGCTGTTTTTT.

This clone turned up a few times. V gene TRBV15 combines with J gene TRBJ1-4; D perhaps matches TRBD1 (6 bases). Germline-derived CDR1 and CDR2 are LNHNV and YYDKDF (reference sequence). Trimming left V 0 bases short and J 0 bases short, with 8 bases between. CDR3 size: 16 residues. The CDR3 nucleotides are TGTGCCACCAGCAGAGATCGGACAGCAACTAATGAAAAACTGTTTTTT. Amino acids: CATSRDRTATNEKLFF. The whole variable domain, filled in from reference TRBV15 and TRBJ1-4, reads DAMVIQNPRYQVTQFGKPVTLSCSQTLNHNVMYWYQQKSSQAPKLLFHYYDKDFNNEADTPDNFQSRRPNTSFCFLDIRSPGLGDTAMYLCATSRDRTATNEKLFFGSGTQLSVL.

The chain has TRBV11-3 and TRBJ2-5, with a weak D call TRBD2 (5 bases). CDR3 length: 13 residues. Germline V gives CDR1 SGHNT, CDR2 YENEEA. V lost 4 bases and J lost 3, with 9 bases in between. The CDR3 nucleotides are TGTGCCAGCAGCTCAAAGGGAGAAGAGACCCAGTACTTC. Amino acids: CASSSKGEETQYF.

This chain joins TRBV9 and TRBJ1-6; D gene unclear. This CDR3 is built from 14 residues. CDR1 SGDLS and CDR2 YYNGEE come from the germline V gene. V was shortened by 4 bases and J by 5 bases, with 10 bases between the two germline ends. CDR3 nucleotide sequence: TGTGCCAGCAGCCAACGGCGGGATAATTCACCCCTCCACTTT. Translated: CASSQRRDNSPLHF.

The chain's CDR3 is CASSIPPWVRGRQPQHF. CDR3 nucleotide sequence: TGTGCCAGTAGTATTCCCCCCTGGGTGAGGGGCAGGCAGCCCCAGCATTTT. The chain combines TRBV19 with TRBJ1-5; possible D gene TRBD1, 5 bases. Germline V gene lookup returns CDR1 LNHDA and CDR2 SQIVND (reference sequence). The CDR3 consists of 17 residues. The V end was cut by 3 bases, the J end by 7 bases, with 22 bases between.

This chain joins TRBV9 and TRBJ2-3; D is tentatively TRBD1 or TRBD2 (5 bases each). CDR1 and CDR2 (germline): SGDLS, YYNGEE. The CDR3 extends over 14 amino acids. V was pared by 3 bases and J by 2 bases, with 10 bases between. The CDR3 DNA is TGTGCCAGCAGCGCCGGGGACGACACAGATACGCAGTATTTT. As protein: CASSAGDDTDTQYF.